This T cell receptor (beta chain) was documented in a study of blood T cell repertoires in COVID-19. Study-level background: Researchers got acute and convalescent COVID-19 samples from the United States, Italy and Spain. Sources were T cells, B-cell-depleted T cells, or PBMCs; the material itself was cDNA or gDNA.

Trimming cost V 4 bases and J 7 bases; bases outside gene matches: 5. The CDR3 spans 15 residues. Looked up from germline, CDR1 is SGHNT and CDR2 is YYREEE (reference sequence). In the original processing: Amplification of reference gene primers provided the estimated nucleated cell counts. Method: immunoSEQ multiplex PCR; TCRdb's copy keeps in-frame clones and lacks some. The D gene and trimming were derived from the DNA, and the V and J assignments and clone size from that table. This table has 350,000 to 450,000 clones, approximately 87% appearing once. Patients from Seattle were sampled longitudinally, starting during active infection.

Input material: peripheral blood. The clonotype was recovered from a woman aged 55-69 years with COVID-19, enrolled during active disease. The rearrangement links TRBV5-4 to TRBJ1-4; 12 bases are a match to TRBD1. CDR3 sequence: CASSIGTGGFEKLFF. CDR3 nucleotides: TGTGCCAGCAGCATTGGGACAGGGGGCTTTGAAAAACTGTTTTTT.